This T cell receptor (beta chain) was obtained from a study of blood T cell repertoires in COVID-19. Study-wide background: T cells, B-cell-depleted T cells, or PBMCs provided the cDNA or gDNA that served as material.

Generated by immunoSEQ multiplex PCR, the TCRdb table keeps only in-frame clones and is missing some. The repertoire consists of fewer than 250,000 clones, with about 83% occurring once and the leading ten covering roughly 5%. The CDR3 loop spans 13 amino acids. Germline V gene sequence: CDR1 LNHDA, CDR2 SQIVND (reference sequence). Trimming removed 5 bases from V and 4 bases from J, with 11 bases in between. Sequencing used peripheral blood. This TCR was sampled from a human donor in a cohort sampled during active COVID-19. The V call is TRBV19, the J call TRBJ2-5; the D gene is possibly TRBD2 (5 bases). The CDR3 spells CASSSTIPETQYF. As DNA, the CDR3 is TGTGCCAGTAGTTCGACTATCCCAGAGACCCAGTACTTC.